This T cell receptor (beta chain) comes out of a study of blood T cells in healthy people across ages (dated by TCRdb to about 2015). With regard to the full study: In model experiments, roughly one uniquely barcoded TCR beta cDNA molecule per two T cells was captured by template switching. Using deep sequencing normalized with unique cDNA molecular identifiers, the study measured how TCR beta repertoire diversity changes with age. Four age groups were formed from the donors: young (average approximately 16 years), middle-aged (approximately 40), aged (roughly 58) and long-lived (roughly 88). Donors of different ages were randomly distributed across sequencing lanes to avoid experimental bias. For two donors (one aged 18 to 29 and one aged 80 or older), the study analyzed two additional independent replicas of 1 million unique cDNA reads from the same blood draw.

Overall study outcomes, separate from this receptor: Conclusive comparison of naive and antigen-experienced compartments was prevented by the profiling of bulk unsorted PBMCs. Compared with the aged group, the long-lived group had more naive CD4+ T cells, fewer expanded clones and increased TCR diversity, suggesting age selection. Estimates of total diversity based on one million sequenced T cells were regarded as lower bounds and as underestimates. There was a strong correlation between observed TCR beta diversity and the percentage of naive T cells measured by flow cytometry. Observed TCR beta diversity per million T cells fell roughly linearly with age, and a significant reduction was already apparent by age about 36. Because donor CMV infection status was unknown, age-related changes in expanded clonotypes were potentially confounded.

Libraries were constructed by 5' RACE. This sample was sequenced with an Illumina HiSeq 2500. A second PCR of 7 to 11 cycles was performed with a sample-barcoded 5' primer and a J-beta primer mix. A unique molecular identifier was introduced onto each TCR beta cDNA molecule by a template-switch 5' adaptor carrying 12 random nucleotides. Each sample yielded at least 2.5 million CDR3-containing paired-end reads. First-strand cDNA synthesis was performed from all RNA using the Mint cDNA synthesis kit, with priming by a TRBC-specific oligonucleotide. After uracil-DNA glycosylase treatment, a first 18-cycle PCR used universal primers M1SS and BC2_uni_R on all cDNA. Regarding the original processing steps: Normalization of each sample was performed by random selection of 1 million high-quality reads, each carrying a distinct molecular identifier. Instead of being binned into consensus sequences, reads that shared molecular identifiers were thrown out. MiTCR, with a Q25 quality threshold and the strictest error-elimination algorithm, was used for CDR3 identification, clonotype clustering and error correction. A nonparametric unseen species model with Euler transformation was used to estimate a lower bound on total TCR beta diversity. TCRdb trimmed the raw reads at Q25, called clones with MiXCR and kept productive beta chains. CDR3 protein duplicates are merged, each entry listing the most common genes and DNA. The V and J calls were determined by TCRdb, not by the authors. Across this sample there are 850,000 to 1,300,000 distinct CDR3 sequences, with over 35% seen only once. About 19% of the sample belongs to the ten largest clones.

The donors were roughly 40 Caucasian individuals from Russia, aged about 6 to 100 years, who were systemically healthy. Approximately 9.7 milliliters of peripheral blood were drawn from each donor into EDTA-treated Vacutainer tubes. Ficoll-Paque density-gradient centrifugation was used to isolate PBMCs, with at least 6.5 million per sample. Total RNA was extracted from PBMCs with Trizol reagent, with at least 6 micrograms obtained per sample. For every donor, flow cytometry on a PBMC aliquot measured the percentage of naive CD45RAhigh/CD27high T cells. Note on this clonotype: Its antigen is still unknown. Per-base qualities were not stored, and no clone one base away is much larger.

A distance of 7 bases separates the germline ends of V and J, which lose 0 bases and 2 bases respectively. CDR1 is given as MGHRA and CDR2 as YSYEKL, both from the germline V gene. Spanning cysteine to phenylalanine, the CDR3 consists of 14 amino acids. Just CDR3 DNA is preserved here, 42 bases in frame from base 1. The rearrangement joined TRBV4-1 to TRBJ1-2; the D gene cannot be resolved reliably. The sequenced sample consisted of blood. This TCR was sampled from a woman aged 55-70 years in good health. The CDR3 protein: CASSQEPQNYGYTF. The DNA reads TGCGCCAGCAGCCAAGAGCCCCAGAACTATGGCTACACCTTC.